A selection of T cell receptor beta chains follows, all from one sample in a study of shared clonotypes between healthy human individuals. Assay used: immunoSEQ multiplex PCR; TCRdb lists only in-frame clones, some missing. Of fewer than 800,000 clones listed, just over 90% are singletons. Sequences were obtained from naive CD8+ T cells sorted from blood. These receptors came from a man aged 30 to 45 in good health. Both conserved end residues are trimmed from each CDR3. A row's size may be missing; if present it is once, few, many or a size class.

NA TRBJ2-7 TRBV9 ASSVGGGIYEQY
NA TRBJ2-1 TRBV13 ASSLFSGGGSMNEQF
NA TRBJ2-1 TRBV2 ASRDTSGTSGSEQF
NA TRBJ1-5 TRBV28 ASRPGSLYQPQH
NA TRBJ2-3 TRBV27 ASSPGRRHTDTQY
NA TRBJ2-1 TRBV5-6 ASRGTNYNEQF
NA TRBJ2-1 TRBV10-3 AISESHRSSYNEQF
NA TRBJ2-7 TRBV5-1 ASSLFEGPAYEQY
NA TRBJ2-5 TRBV9 ASSARHGETQY
NA TRBJ2-3 TRBV29-1 SVVSWTDSTDTQY
NA TRBJ1-5 TRBV19 ASSGDSYSNQPQH
NA TRBJ1-1 TRBV7-9 ASSAQGHTEAF
NA TRBJ1-4 TRBV5-5 ASSLVAVNEKLF
few TRBJ1-2 TRBV29-1 SVDRAYGYT
NA TRBJ2-7 TRBV29-1 SAAGGLYYEQY
NA TRBJ2-7 TRBV9 ASSVGGDNPYEQY
few TRBJ1-5 TRBV7-9 ASSLAIGQPQH
NA TRBJ2-1 TRBV5-4 ASSLAGGTGRNEQF
once TRBJ2-7 TRBV27 ASSPWDSSYEQY
once TRBJ2-5 TRBV4-1 ASSQVTGWETQY
NA TRBJ2-7 TRBV5-5 ASSFYGTGQSSIYEQY
NA TRBJ2-7 TRBV29-1 SVENRKYEQY
NA TRBJ2-3 TRBV7-6 ASSTQRTSGSATQY
once TRBJ2-7 TRBV28 ASSPLEGTAFSYEQY
NA TRBJ2-1 TRBV29-1 SVEKGWGTYNEQF
NA TRBJ2-1 TRBV5-1 ASSLVDWRSYNEQF
NA TRBJ2-7 TRBV27 ASRTGTYTYEQY
NA TRBJ2-7 TRBV19 ASTAGGDEQY